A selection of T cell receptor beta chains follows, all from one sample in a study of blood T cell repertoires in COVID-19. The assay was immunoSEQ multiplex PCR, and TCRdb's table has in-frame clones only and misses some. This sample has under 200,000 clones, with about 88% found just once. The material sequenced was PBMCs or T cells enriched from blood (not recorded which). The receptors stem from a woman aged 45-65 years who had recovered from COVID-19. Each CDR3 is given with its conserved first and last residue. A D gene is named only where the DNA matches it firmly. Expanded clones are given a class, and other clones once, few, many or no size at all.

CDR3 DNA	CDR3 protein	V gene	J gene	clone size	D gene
TGTGCCAGCAGCTTAAAGGCTCCGGGGACTGACTATGGCTACACCTTC	CASSLKAPGTDYGYTF	TRBV7-3	TRBJ1-2	NA	NA
TGCGCCAGCAGCTTGGCCCCGCGGGCCGATGACTATGGCTACACCTTC	CASSLAPRADDYGYTF	TRBV5-1	TRBJ1-2	NA	NA
TGTGCCAGCAGCCGTACGGAGGTTAACTATGGCTACACCTTC	CASSRTEVNYGYTF	TRBV3-1/TRBV3-2	TRBJ1-2	NA	NA
TGTGCCAGCAGCGGGGGACCTAGCGGGAGGTTTTACGAGCAGTACTTC	CASSGGPSGRFYEQYF	TRBV5-4	TRBJ2-7	NA	TRBD2
TGTGCCAGCAGCACGGGACTAGTCCCCTACGAGCAGTACTTC	CASSTGLVPYEQYF	TRBV14	TRBJ2-7	NA	TRBD2
TGCGCCAGCAGTGATGGGCTAGCGAGCACAGATACGCAGTATTTT	CASSDGLASTDTQYF	TRBV10-2	TRBJ2-3	once	NA
TGTGCCTGGAGTGTATCAAGAACAGCTGGGAATGAAAAACTGTTTTTT	CAWSVSRTAGNEKLFF	TRBV30	TRBJ1-4	NA	NA
TGTGCCACCCTGGAAGGGACTAGGAAGGGCGAGCAGTACTTC	CATLEGTRKGEQYF	TRBV6-5	TRBJ2-7	NA	TRBD2
TGCAGCGTGGCTACCGGGACAGCGAACACTGAAGCTTTCTTT	CSVATGTANTEAFF	TRBV29-1	TRBJ1-1	NA	TRBD1
TGTGCCAGCAGTTCCCACGGGACAGGGGACAATCAGCCCCAGCATTTT	CASSSHGTGDNQPQHF	TRBV28	TRBJ1-5	NA	TRBD1
TGCAGCGCCGCAGGACTAGCGGGCGTAGCGGGAGATACGCAGTATTTT	CSAAGLAGVAGDTQYF	TRBV29-1	TRBJ2-3	NA	TRBD2
TGTGCCACCAGTGACCCCACAGGGGCTGGGGCCAACGTCCTGACTTTC	CATSDPTGAGANVLTF	TRBV24-1	TRBJ2-6	NA	TRBD1
TGTGCCAGCAGGGAGGGACAGAGTGGCTACACCTTC	CASREGQSGYTF	TRBV27	TRBJ1-2	NA	TRBD1
TGTGCCAGCAGTCCGACAGGGGGACTGTGGGAGCAGTACTTC	CASSPTGGLWEQYF	TRBV11-2	TRBJ2-7	NA	TRBD1
TGTGCCAGCAGTTCCCCGGGACAGGGTGGGACTGAAGCTTTCTTT	CASSSPGQGGTEAFF	TRBV28	TRBJ1-1	NA	TRBD1
TGTGCCAGCAGCCAACGCGGGACTAGCGGGAGGGCTAAGGCGCTTAGGCAGAATGAGCAGTTCTTC	CASSQRGTSGRAKALRQNEQFF	TRBV3-1/TRBV3-2	TRBJ2-1	NA	TRBD2
TGTGCCAGCAGCGCCCAGGGGATCGGTGAGACCCAGTACTTC	CASSAQGIGETQYF	TRBV7-2	TRBJ2-5	NA	NA
TGTGCCAGCAGCTGGTTCGGAGCGGGAACAGATGAGCAGTTCTTC	CASSWFGAGTDEQFF	TRBV7-9	TRBJ2-1	NA	TRBD2
TGTGCCAGCACTGCCTCGGGACAGGGAGGGTATGGCTACACCTTC	CASTASGQGGYGYTF	TRBV27	TRBJ1-2	once	TRBD1
TGTGCCAGCTCCGCAACGACAGGTGGCTACACCTTC	CASSATTGGYTF	TRBV27	TRBJ1-2	NA	NA
TGTGCCAGTAGTCGCCCCAAAGCGGGCGCCTACAATGAGCAGTTCTTC	CASSRPKAGAYNEQFF	TRBV19	TRBJ2-1	NA	NA
TGTGCCAGCAGCCCACAACAGGGGCAGACCTATGGCTACACCTTC	CASSPQQGQTYGYTF	TRBV7-6	TRBJ1-2	NA	TRBD1
TGTGCCAGCAGCTTAGGGTCCGGGTACACAGATACGCAGTATTTT	CASSLGSGYTDTQYF	TRBV7-3	TRBJ2-3	NA	NA
TGTGCCAGCAGCTTAGCAGGGGGTAGCAATCAGCCCCAGCATTTT	CASSLAGGSNQPQHF	TRBV7-9	TRBJ1-5	NA	NA
TGTGCCAGCAGCGTGGACAGGGGGCCTGAGACCCAGTACTTC	CASSVDRGPETQYF	TRBV7-2	TRBJ2-5	NA	TRBD1
TGTGCCAGCAGTGAAGATGGGACAGGGTTTAACTATGGCTACACCTTC	CASSEDGTGFNYGYTF	TRBV2	TRBJ1-2	NA	TRBD1
TGTGCCAGCACCCGGGGACAGGGTCAAGAGCAGTACTTC	CASTRGQGQEQYF	TRBV6-5	TRBJ2-7	NA	TRBD1
TGTGCCAGCAGGGGACAGGGCTACGAGCAGTACTTC	CASRGQGYEQYF	TRBV27	TRBJ2-7	NA	TRBD1
TGTGCCAGCAGCCGCGCCGGACTAGCGGGCGGGGAGCTGTTTTTT	CASSRAGLAGGELFF	TRBV3-1/TRBV3-2	TRBJ2-2	NA	TRBD2
TGTGCCAGCAGCTTAGGGGGACAGGGGTCGGGTCAGCCCCAGCATTTT	CASSLGGQGSGQPQHF	TRBV7-2	TRBJ1-5	NA	TRBD1
TGTGCCAGCAGCTTAGGGGGAAAGAGGGGCACAGATACGCAGTATTTT	CASSLGGKRGTDTQYF	TRBV7-9	TRBJ2-3	NA	NA
TGTGCCAGCAGTGAGATGAACTATGGCTACACCTTC	CASSEMNYGYTF	TRBV6-2/TRBV6-3	TRBJ1-2	NA	NA
TGTGCCAGCAGCCTCGGCCCACAGGGGGCGGGCAATCAGCCCCAGCATTTT	CASSLGPQGAGNQPQHF	TRBV3-1/TRBV3-2	TRBJ1-5	NA	TRBD1
TGTGCCCGGGGGAGGGGACTTCCATTCTACGAGCAGTACTTC	CARGRGLPFYEQYF	TRBV9	TRBJ2-7	NA	TRBD2
TGTGCCAGCACCCTAGCGGGACGGGCCAAAAACATTCAGTACTTC	CASTLAGRAKNIQYF	TRBV2	TRBJ2-4	NA	TRBD2
TGTGCCAGCAGCGGGGGACTAGCGGGAATAGAGACCCAGTACTTC	CASSGGLAGIETQYF	TRBV9	TRBJ2-5	NA	TRBD2
TGCGCCAGCAGCCAAGATTTTGGAGCTTTCTATGGCTACACCTTC	CASSQDFGAFYGYTF	TRBV4-3	TRBJ1-2	NA	NA
TGCGCCAGCAGCCATGGAGGGACGAATGAAAAACTGTTTTTT	CASSHGGTNEKLFF	TRBV4-3	TRBJ1-4	NA	NA
TGTGCCAGCAGCCTGAGGATCTACAATGAGCAGTTCTTC	CASSLRIYNEQFF	TRBV5-4	TRBJ2-1	NA	NA
TGTGCCAGCAGGAAAGGGGACACGAACACCGGGGAGCTGTTTTTT	CASRKGDTNTGELFF	TRBV7-6	TRBJ2-2	NA	NA
TGTGCCAGAACCCCTGCCGGGACAGGGTGGGAAGATGGCTACACCTTC	CARTPAGTGWEDGYTF	TRBV27	TRBJ1-2	NA	TRBD1
TGTGCCAGCACCGCACAGTGTAACTATGGCTACACCTTC	CASTAQCNYGYTF	TRBV21-1	TRBJ1-2	NA	NA
TGTGCCAGCAGTTTAGGACAGGGGGCGCGAGTCGATGAAAAACTGTTTTTT	CASSLGQGARVDEKLFF	TRBV7-9	TRBJ1-4	NA	TRBD1
TGTGCCAGCAAAGGGGGCAGAACCAGTGAAAAACTGTTTTTT	CASKGGRTSEKLFF	TRBV2	TRBJ1-4	NA	TRBD1
TGTGCCAGCAGCCAAGCCCGGGGGGGTAGCTACGAGCAGTACTTC	CASSQARGGSYEQYF	TRBV14	TRBJ2-7	NA	TRBD2